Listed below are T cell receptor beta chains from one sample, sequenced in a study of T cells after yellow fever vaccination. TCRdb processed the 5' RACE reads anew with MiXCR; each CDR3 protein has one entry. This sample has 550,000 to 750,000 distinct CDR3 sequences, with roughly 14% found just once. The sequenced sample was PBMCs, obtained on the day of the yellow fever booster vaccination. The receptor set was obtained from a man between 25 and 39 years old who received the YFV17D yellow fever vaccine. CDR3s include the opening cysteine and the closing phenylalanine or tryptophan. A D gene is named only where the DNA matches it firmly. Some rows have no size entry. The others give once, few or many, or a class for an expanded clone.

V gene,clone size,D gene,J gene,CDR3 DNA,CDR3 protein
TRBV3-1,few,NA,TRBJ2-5,TGTGCCAGCAGCCAGTTCCCCGGCCAAGAGACCCAGTACTTC,CASSQFPGQETQYF
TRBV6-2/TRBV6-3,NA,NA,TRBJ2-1,TGTGCCAGCAGCGGGCTGAGCTCCTACAATGAGCAGTTCTTC,CASSGLSSYNEQFF
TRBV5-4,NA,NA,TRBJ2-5,TGTGCCAGCAGCTGGAAACAGGGAGGTGGAGAGACCCAGTACTTC,CASSWKQGGGETQYF
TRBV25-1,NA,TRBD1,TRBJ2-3,TGTGCCAGCAGTGAATCAGGGCCAGGGGGAGATACGCAGTATTTT,CASSESGPGGDTQYF
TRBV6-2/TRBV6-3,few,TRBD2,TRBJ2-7,TGTGCCACCGGGACTAACTACGAGCAGTACTTC,CATGTNYEQYF
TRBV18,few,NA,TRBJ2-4,TGTGCCAGCTCACCACCCAGGGCCGCCCTACTAGCCAAAAACATTCAGTACTTC,CASSPPRAALLAKNIQYF
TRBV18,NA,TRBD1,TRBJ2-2,TGTGCCAGCTCATATGACAGGGCCACCGGGGAGCTGTTTTTT,CASSYDRATGELFF
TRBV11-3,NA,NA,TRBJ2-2,TGTGCCAGCAGACAGGGTTCGGGCACCGGGGAGCTGTTTTTT,CASRQGSGTGELFF
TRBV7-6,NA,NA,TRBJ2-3,TGTGCCAGCAGCCCGAAGTGGGGACTGATCACAGATACGCAGTATTTT,CASSPKWGLITDTQYF
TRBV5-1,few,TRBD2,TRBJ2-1,TGCGCCAGCAGCTCCCTGACTAGCGGGAACTACAATGAGCAGTTCTTC,CASSSLTSGNYNEQFF
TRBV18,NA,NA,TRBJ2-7,TGTGCCAGCTCAGCCGACACCGACCCCTACGAGCAGTACTTC,CASSADTDPYEQYF
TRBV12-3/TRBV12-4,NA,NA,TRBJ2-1,TGTGCCAGCACCGTAACTACAGGTATGGGTGAGCAGTTCTTC,CASTVTTGMGEQFF
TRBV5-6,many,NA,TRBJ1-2,TGTGCCAGCAGCTCCATCGGACAAGGCTATGGCTACACCTTC,CASSSIGQGYGYTF
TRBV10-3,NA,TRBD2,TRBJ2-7,TGTGCCATCAGTGAGACTATAGCGGGGAGCCGGAACGAGCAGTACTTC,CAISETIAGSRNEQYF
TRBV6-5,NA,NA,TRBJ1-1,TGTGCCAGCAGTTATGGAGACCTCCACACTGAAGCTTTCTTT,CASSYGDLHTEAFF
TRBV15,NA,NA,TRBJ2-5,TGTGCCACCAAGGGGTGGGCAGGGTCGGGTGAGACCCAGTACTTC,CATKGWAGSGETQYF
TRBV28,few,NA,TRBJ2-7,TGTGCCAGCACCCATCGGGGGCAGATCGGCTCCTACGAGCAGTACTTC,CASTHRGQIGSYEQYF
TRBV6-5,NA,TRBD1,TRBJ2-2,TGTGCCAGCAGTTACCCGGGACAGGGCACCGGGGAGCTGTTTTTT,CASSYPGQGTGELFF
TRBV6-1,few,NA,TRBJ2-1,TGTGCCAGCAAAGCCTCAGGGAGGTCCTACAATGAGCAGTTCTTC,CASKASGRSYNEQFF
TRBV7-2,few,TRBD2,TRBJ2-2,TGTGCCAGCAGCTCACCGATCGGGAGGGCGCTAAGGGGGGAGCTGTTTTTT,CASSSPIGRALRGELFF
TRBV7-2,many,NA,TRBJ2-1,TGTGCCAGCAGCTTAGGACGGTACAATGAGCAGTTCTTC,CASSLGRYNEQFF
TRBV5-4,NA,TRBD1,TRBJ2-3,TGTGCCAGCAGCCCCCCGACAGGGCGCGCAGATACGCAGTATTTT,CASSPPTGRADTQYF
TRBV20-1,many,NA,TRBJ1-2,TGCAGTGTTTCCTTTAACTATGGCTACACCTTC,CSVSFNYGYTF
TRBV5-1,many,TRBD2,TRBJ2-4,TGCGCCAGCAGTAGCGGGACCGGAAACATTCAGTACTTC,CASSSGTGNIQYF
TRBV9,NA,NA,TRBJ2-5,TGTGCCAGCAGCTCCCCCGGGGCAGGAGAGACCCAGTACTTC,CASSSPGAGETQYF
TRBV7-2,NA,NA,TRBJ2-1,TGTGCCAGCAGCTTATTAATTAGTGAGCAGTTCTTC,CASSLLISEQFF
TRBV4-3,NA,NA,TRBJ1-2,TGCGCCAGCAGCCAAGATCCCCTCGGCTCTAACTATGGCTACACCTTC,CASSQDPLGSNYGYTF
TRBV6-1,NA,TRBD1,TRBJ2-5,TGTGCCAGCAGTCCCGGATTGGGACAGGGAGGGGAGACCCAGTACTTC,CASSPGLGQGGETQYF
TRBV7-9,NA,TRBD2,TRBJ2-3,TGTGCCAGCACTAGCCAGCGGGAGGGGACAGATACGCAGTATTTT,CASTSQREGTDTQYF
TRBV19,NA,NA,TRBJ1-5,TGTGCCAGTACCAAGGGACTCGTTGATAGCAATCAGCCCCAGCATTTT,CASTKGLVDSNQPQHF
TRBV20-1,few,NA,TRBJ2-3,TGCAGTGCGTGCCCACAGCCCCGGGCAGATACGCAGTATTTT,CSACPQPRADTQYF
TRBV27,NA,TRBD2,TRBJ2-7,TGTGCCAGCAGCGCAACTAGCGGACCTACCTACGAGCAGTACTTC,CASSATSGPTYEQYF